These T cell receptor beta chains were read from a single sample in a study of control samples from healthy donors and cancer patients. Libraries were prepared by immunoSEQ multiplex PCR; TCRdb keeps only in-frame clonotypes and omits some of them. The repertoire holds 200,000 or so clones, about nine tenths seen once, with roughly 1.9% in the top ten. The source material was blood. The receptors come from a man between 25 and 39 years old in good health. Both conserved end residues are part of each CDR3. The D gene is left open where the match is weak. Not all rows give a size; the values are once, few, many and, for expanded clones, a class.

J gene,clone size,D gene,V gene,CDR3 DNA,CDR3 protein
TRBJ2-3,.,.,TRBV18,TGTGCCAGCTCACCACGTAAGGGGCAGGGAGATACGCAGTATTTT,CASSPRKGQGDTQYF
TRBJ1-5,.,TRBD1,TRBV2,TGTGCCAGCACCGGGACAGGGACGAGCAATCAGCCCCAGCATTTT,CASTGTGTSNQPQHF
TRBJ2-2,.,.,TRBV9,TGTGCCAGCAGCACGGGACAACCCGGGGAGCTGTTTTTT,CASSTGQPGELFF
TRBJ1-4,.,.,TRBV5-4,TGTGCCAGCAGCATCGGGACCGGGAACAAACTGTTTTTT,CASSIGTGNKLFF
TRBJ1-1,.,.,TRBV18,TGTGCCAGCTTACCATCGGCAGGGTTGGACACTGAAGCTTTCTTT,CASLPSAGLDTEAFF
TRBJ1-5,.,.,TRBV2,TGTGCCAGCAGTCCCAACAGGAACAATCAGCCCCAGCATTTT,CASSPNRNNQPQHF
TRBJ1-1,.,.,TRBV14,TGTGCCAGCAGCCAAGATTTTGGACAGATGAACACTGAAGCTTTCTTT,CASSQDFGQMNTEAFF
TRBJ1-2,.,.,TRBV6-1,TGTGCCAGCAGTGAAGGAGGGAGGGGCTATGGCTACACCTTC,CASSEGGRGYGYTF
TRBJ2-5,.,TRBD1,TRBV3-1/TRBV3-2,TGTGCCAGCAGCACCCGACAGGGAAGAGAGACCCAGTACTTC,CASSTRQGRETQYF
TRBJ2-3,.,TRBD2,TRBV18,TGTGCCAGCTCACCCCTGGCGGGGGGGCTCACAGATACGCAGTATTTT,CASSPLAGGLTDTQYF
TRBJ2-7,once,.,TRBV20-1,TGCAGTGCTTGTGACAGGTATGGATACGAGCAGTACTTC,CSACDRYGYEQYF
TRBJ1-5,.,TRBD1,TRBV5-6,TGTGCCAGCAGTCAGAGGACAGGGGGTTTTTATAGCAATCAGCCCCAGCATTTT,CASSQRTGGFYSNQPQHF
TRBJ1-6,few,TRBD1,TRBV6-5,TGTGCCAGCAGGTCGACAGGGAAAAATTCACCCCTCCACTTT,CASRSTGKNSPLHF
TRBJ2-4,.,.,TRBV5-6,TGTGCCAGCAGCAATGGGCCCCTAGCCAAAAACATTCAGTACTTC,CASSNGPLAKNIQYF
TRBJ2-1,.,.,TRBV4-1,TGCGCCAGCAGCCGGATACCCACCAGGGCTAGCGAGTACAATGAGCAGTTCTTC,CASSRIPTRASEYNEQFF
TRBJ1-2,.,.,TRBV6-5,TGTGCCAGCAGCGATCCGGGAACGAACTATGGCTACACCTTC,CASSDPGTNYGYTF
TRBJ2-2,once,TRBD2,TRBV2,TGTGCCAGCAGAAAGGGGCTAGCGGGGTCCACCGGGGAGCTGTTTTTT,CASRKGLAGSTGELFF
TRBJ1-5,.,.,TRBV7-8,TGTGCCAGCAGCTTTAGGGGTACCAATCAGCCCCAGCATTTT,CASSFRGTNQPQHF
TRBJ1-4,once,.,TRBV29-1,TGCAGCTCCCGGGACGGGGCTAATGAAAAACTGTTTTTT,CSSRDGANEKLFF
TRBJ2-2,.,.,TRBV25-1,TGTGCCAGCAGTGAACTCACCGGGGAGCTGTTTTTT,CASSELTGELFF
TRBJ1-3,.,.,TRBV7-9,TGTGCCAGCAGCTCCAACAACCGGACCCTCTCTGGAAACACCATATATTTT,CASSSNNRTLSGNTIYF
TRBJ1-6,.,.,TRBV11-2,TGTGCCAGCAGCTTACAGGGGAGCTCCTATAATTCACCCCTCCACTTT,CASSLQGSSYNSPLHF
TRBJ2-1,.,TRBD2,TRBV9,TGTGCCAGCAGCGCAGGGGTTCGCTCGGGGGGGTATGAGCAGTTCTTC,CASSAGVRSGGYEQFF